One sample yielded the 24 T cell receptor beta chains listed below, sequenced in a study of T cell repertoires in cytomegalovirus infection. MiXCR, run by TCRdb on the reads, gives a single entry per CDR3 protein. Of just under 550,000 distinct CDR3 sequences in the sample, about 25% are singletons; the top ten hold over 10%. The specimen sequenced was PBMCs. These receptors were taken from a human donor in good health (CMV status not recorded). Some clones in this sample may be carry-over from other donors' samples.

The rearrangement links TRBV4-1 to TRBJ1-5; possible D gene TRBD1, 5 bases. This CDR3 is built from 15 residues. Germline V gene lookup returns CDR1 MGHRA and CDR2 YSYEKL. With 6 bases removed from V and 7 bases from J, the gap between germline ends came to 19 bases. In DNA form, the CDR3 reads TGCGCCAGCAGTATCCCAGGGCTAGGAAACCAGCCCCAGCATTTT. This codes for CASSIPGLGNQPQHF.

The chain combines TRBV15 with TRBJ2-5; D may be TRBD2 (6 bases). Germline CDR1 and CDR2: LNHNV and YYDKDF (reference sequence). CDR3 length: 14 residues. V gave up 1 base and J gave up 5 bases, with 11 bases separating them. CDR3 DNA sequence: TGTGCCACCAGCAGAGGTGGAGGGGTGGAGACCCAGTACTTC. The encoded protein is CATSRGGGVETQYF. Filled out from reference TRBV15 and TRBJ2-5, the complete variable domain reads DAMVIQNPRYQVTQFGKPVTLSCSQTLNHNVMYWYQQKSSQAPKLLFHYYDKDFNNEADTPDNFQSRRPNTSFCFLDIRSPGLGDTAMYLCATSRGGGVETQYFGPGTRLLVL.

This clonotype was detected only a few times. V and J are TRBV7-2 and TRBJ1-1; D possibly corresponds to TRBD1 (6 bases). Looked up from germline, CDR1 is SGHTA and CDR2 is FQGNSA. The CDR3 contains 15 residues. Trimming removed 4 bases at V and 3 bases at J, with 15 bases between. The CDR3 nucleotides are TGTGCCAGCAGCTACCGGGGGCTCTTTGACACTGAAGCTTTCTTT. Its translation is CASSYRGLFDTEAFF.

CDR3 loop: CSLGASGKLSYEQYF. The CDR3, as DNA: TGCAGCTTGGGGGCTAGCGGGAAGCTCTCCTACGAGCAGTACTTC. The V call is TRBV20-1, the J call TRBJ2-7, with 9 bases identical to TRBD2. CDR1 is DFQATT, CDR2 SNEGSKA, per germline (reference sequence). The CDR3 runs 15 residues.

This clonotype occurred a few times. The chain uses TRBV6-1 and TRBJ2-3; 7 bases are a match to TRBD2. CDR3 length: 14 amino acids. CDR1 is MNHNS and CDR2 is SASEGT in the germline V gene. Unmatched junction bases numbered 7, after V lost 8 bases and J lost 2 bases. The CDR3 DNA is TGTGCCAGCGGTCAACTAGCGCCCACAGATACGCAGTATTTT. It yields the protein CASGQLAPTDTQYF.

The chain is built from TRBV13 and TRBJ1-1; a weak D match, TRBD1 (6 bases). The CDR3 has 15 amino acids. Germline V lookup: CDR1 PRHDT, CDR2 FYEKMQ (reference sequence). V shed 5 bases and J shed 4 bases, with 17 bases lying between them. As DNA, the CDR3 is TGTGCCAGCAGCAGCAACAGGGAGGGAGGCACTGAAGCTTTCTTT. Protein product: CASSSNREGGTEAFF.

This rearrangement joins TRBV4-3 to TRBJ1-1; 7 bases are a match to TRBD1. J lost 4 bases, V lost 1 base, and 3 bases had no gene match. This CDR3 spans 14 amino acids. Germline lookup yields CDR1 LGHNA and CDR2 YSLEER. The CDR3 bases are TGCGCCAGCAGCCAAGCAGGGGGGACCACTGAAGCTTTCTTT. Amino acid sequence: CASSQAGGTTEAFF.

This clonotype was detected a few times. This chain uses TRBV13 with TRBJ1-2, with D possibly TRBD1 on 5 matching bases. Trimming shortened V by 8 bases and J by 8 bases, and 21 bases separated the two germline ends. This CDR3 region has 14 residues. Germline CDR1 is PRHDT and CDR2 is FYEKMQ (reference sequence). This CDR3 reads CASGSGGGPNGYTF. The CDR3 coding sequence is TGTGCCAGCGGCAGCGGTGGGGGTCCAAACGGCTACACCTTC.

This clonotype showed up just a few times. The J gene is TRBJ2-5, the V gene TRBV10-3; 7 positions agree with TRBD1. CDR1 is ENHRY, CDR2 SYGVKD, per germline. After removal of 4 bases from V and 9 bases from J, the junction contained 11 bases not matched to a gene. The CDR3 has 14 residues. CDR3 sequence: CAISGTGLDMAQYF. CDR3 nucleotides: TGTGCCATCAGTGGGACAGGCCTTGATATGGCCCAGTACTTC.

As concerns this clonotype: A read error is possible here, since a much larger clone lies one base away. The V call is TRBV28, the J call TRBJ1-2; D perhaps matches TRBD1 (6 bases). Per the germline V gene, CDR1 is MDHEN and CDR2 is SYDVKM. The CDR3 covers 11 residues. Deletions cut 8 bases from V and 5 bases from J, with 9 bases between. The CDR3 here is CASGGPYGYTF. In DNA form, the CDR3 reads TGTGCCAGCGGGGGGCCTTATGGCTACACCTTC.

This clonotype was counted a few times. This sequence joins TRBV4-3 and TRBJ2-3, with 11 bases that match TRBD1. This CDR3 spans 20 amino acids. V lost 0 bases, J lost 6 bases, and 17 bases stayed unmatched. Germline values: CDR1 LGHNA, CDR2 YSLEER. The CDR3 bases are TGCGCCAGCAGCCAAGATAGGGACAGGGGGAGACTAGCCTCCCGGGATACGCAGTATTTT. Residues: CASSQDRDRGRLASRDTQYF.

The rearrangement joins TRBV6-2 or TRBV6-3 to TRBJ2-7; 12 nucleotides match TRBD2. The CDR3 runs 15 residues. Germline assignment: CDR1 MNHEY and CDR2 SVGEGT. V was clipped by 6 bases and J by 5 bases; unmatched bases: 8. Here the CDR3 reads CASSFGTSGRNEQYV. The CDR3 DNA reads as TGTGCCAGCAGCTTCGGGACTAGCGGGCGGAACGAGCAGTACGTC.

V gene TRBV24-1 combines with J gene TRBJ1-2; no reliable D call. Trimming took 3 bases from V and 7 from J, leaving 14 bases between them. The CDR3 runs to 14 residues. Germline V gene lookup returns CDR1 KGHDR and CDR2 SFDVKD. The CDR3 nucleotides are TGTGCCACCAGTGATCCTCGAACGTCTTTTGGCTACACCTTC. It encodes CATSDPRTSFGYTF.

The CDR3 bases are TGTGCCAGCACGCCAGCGGGAGTTGGAACCGGGGAGCTGTTTTTT. Protein sequence: CASTPAGVGTGELFF. The chain couples TRBV12-3 or TRBV12-4 to TRBJ2-2, with 8 bases lining up with TRBD2. V was clipped by 7 bases and J by 5 bases; unmatched bases: 9. The CDR3 runs 15 residues.

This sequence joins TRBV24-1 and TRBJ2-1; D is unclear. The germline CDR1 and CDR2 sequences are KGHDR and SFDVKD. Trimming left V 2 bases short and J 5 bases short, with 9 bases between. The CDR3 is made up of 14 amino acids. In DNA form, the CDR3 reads TGTGCCACCAGTGATTCGTCTTTCGACAATGAGCAGTTCTTC. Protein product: CATSDSSFDNEQFF.

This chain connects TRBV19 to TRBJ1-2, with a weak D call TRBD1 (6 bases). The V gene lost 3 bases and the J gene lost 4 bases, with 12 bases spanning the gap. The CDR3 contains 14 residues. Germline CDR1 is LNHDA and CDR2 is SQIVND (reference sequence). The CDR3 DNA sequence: TGTGCCAGTAGTATGTCGAGCAGGGGCTATGGCTACACCTTC. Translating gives CASSMSSRGYGYTF.

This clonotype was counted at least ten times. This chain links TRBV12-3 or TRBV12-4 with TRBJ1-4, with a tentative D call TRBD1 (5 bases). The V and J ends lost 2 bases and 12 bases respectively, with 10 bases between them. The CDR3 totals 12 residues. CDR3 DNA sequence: TGTGCCAGCAGTTTACTCGGCAGGGAACTGTTTTTT. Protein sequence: CASSLLGRELFF.

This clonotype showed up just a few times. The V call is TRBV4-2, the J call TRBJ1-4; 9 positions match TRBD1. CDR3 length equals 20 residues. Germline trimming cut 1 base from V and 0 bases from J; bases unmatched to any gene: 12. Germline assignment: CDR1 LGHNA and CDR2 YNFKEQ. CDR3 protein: CASSQGDRANPRTTNEKLFF. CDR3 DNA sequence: TGTGCCAGCAGCCAAGGGGACAGGGCTAACCCTCGAACAACTAATGAAAAACTGTTTTTT.

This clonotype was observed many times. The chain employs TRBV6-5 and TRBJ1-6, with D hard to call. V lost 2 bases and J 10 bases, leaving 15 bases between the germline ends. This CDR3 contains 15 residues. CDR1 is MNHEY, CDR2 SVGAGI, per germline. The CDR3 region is CASSYEHGLGSPLHF. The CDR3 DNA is TGTGCCAGCAGTTACGAGCATGGATTAGGGTCACCCCTCCACTTT.

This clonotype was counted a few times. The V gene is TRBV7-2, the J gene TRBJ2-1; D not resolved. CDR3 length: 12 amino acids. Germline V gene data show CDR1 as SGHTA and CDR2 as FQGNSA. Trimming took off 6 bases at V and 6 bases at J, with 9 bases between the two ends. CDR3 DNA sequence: TGTGCCAGCAGAGTCCGGGCCAATGAGCAGTTCTTC. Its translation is CASRVRANEQFF.

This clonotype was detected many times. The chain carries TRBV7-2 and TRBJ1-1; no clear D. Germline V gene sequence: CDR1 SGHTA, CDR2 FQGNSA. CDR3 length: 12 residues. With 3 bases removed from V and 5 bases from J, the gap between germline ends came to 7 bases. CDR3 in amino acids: CASSFLPTEAFF. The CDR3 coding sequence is TGTGCCAGCAGCTTCCTTCCTACTGAAGCTTTCTTT. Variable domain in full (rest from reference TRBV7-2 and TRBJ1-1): GAGVSQSPSNKVTEKGKDVELRCDPISGHTALYWYRQSLGQGLEFLIYFQGNSAPDKSGLPSDRFSAERTGGSVSTLTIQRTQQEDSAVYLCASSFLPTEAFFGQGTRLTVV.

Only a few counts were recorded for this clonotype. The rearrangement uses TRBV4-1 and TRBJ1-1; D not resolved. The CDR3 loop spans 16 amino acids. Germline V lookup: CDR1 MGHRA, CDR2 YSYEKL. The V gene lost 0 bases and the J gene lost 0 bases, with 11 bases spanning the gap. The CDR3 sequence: CASSQEEGYLNTEAFF. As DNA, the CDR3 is TGCGCCAGCAGCCAAGAGGAGGGCTACTTGAACACTGAAGCTTTCTTT.

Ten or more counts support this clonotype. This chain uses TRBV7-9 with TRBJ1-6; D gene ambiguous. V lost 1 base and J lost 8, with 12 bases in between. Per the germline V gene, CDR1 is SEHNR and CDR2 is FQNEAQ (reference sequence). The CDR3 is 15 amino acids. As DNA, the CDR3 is TGTGCCAGCAGCTTAGATTTCCCAAGGGATTCACCCCTCCACTTT. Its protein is CASSLDFPRDSPLHF.

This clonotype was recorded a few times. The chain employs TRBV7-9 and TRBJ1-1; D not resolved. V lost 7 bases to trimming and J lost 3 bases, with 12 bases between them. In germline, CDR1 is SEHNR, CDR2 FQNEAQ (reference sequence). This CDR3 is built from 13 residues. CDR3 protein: CASTWRRDTEAFF. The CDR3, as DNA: TGTGCCAGCACTTGGCGACGGGACACTGAAGCTTTCTTT.